This T cell receptor beta chain was sequenced during a study of blood T cell repertoires in COVID-19. For the study at large: Collection of acute and convalescent COVID-19 samples took place in the United States, Italy and Spain. PBMCs, B-cell-depleted T cells, or T cells provided the cDNA or gDNA that made up the material.

This CDR3 contains 18 residues. The V and J ends lost 4 bases and 0 bases, in that order; junction bases with no gene match: 15. Looked up from germline, CDR1 is SQVTM and CDR2 is ANQGSEA. The protocol was immunoSEQ multiplex PCR, while the TCRdb copy is restricted to in-frame clones and leaves out a portion. The sample has 200,000 to 250,000 clones; around 84% are singletons. The sequenced sample consisted of peripheral blood. The receptor's source is an elderly woman with active or convalescent COVID-19. The gene calls are TRBV29-1 and TRBJ2-3; 8 positions agree with TRBD2. CDR3 nucleotide sequence: TGCAGCGTTGCCCGATCGGGGGGGACGGCAGCTAGCACAGATACGCAGTATTTT. Amino acids: CSVARSGGTAASTDTQYF.